What follows are 2 T cell receptor beta chains derived from one specimen sequenced in a study of T-cell reconstitution after alpha-beta-depleted transplantation in children. Preparation of the TCRbeta library used unique molecular identifiers. In TCRdb, the PCR reads were re-called with MiXCR into one record per CDR3 protein. Of 70,000 to 95,000 distinct CDR3 sequences listed, roughly a sixth are singletons. The sequenced sample was PBMCs, mostly from graft donor cells, obtained 180 days after TCRalphabeta/CD19-depleted stem cell transplant. These receptors all stem from a male patient between 2 and 15 years old who had a stem cell transplant for acute lymphoblastic leukemia, so the T cells may come from the graft donor.

This clonotype was seen more than once but under ten times. The CDR3 DNA reads as TGTGCCAGCAGCCAAGATTTTGGGGCCCACTACGTTTACAATGAGCAGTTCTTC. Translated: CASSQDFGAHYVYNEQFF. V usage is TRBV3-1 and J usage is TRBJ2-1; D is perhaps TRBD1 (5 bases). This CDR3 has 18 residues. The ends were cut back, 0 bases at V and 4 bases at J, with 19 bases in the middle. The germline V gene has CDR1 LGHDT and CDR2 YNNKEL (reference sequence).

This clonotype was seen ten or more times. The genes are TRBV29-1 and TRBJ2-7; the D gene is possibly TRBD2 (5 bases). Germline lookup yields CDR1 SQVTM and CDR2 ANQGSEA. The V and J ends lost 5 bases and 4 bases respectively, with 15 bases between them. This CDR3 region has 13 residues. The CDR3: CSVIGLSGYEQYF. The CDR3 DNA reads TGCAGCGTTATCGGACTTTCTGGTTACGAGCAGTACTTC.